This passage covers 29 T cell receptor beta chains from one sample sequenced in a study of CD8+CD57+ T cells in acquired aplastic anemia. For sequencing, patients were chosen who had shown expansion of CD8+CD57+ cells by flow cytometry. Genomic DNA was employed as the template in profiling TCR beta VDJ and CDR3. From the reads, TCRdb called clonotypes with MiXCR, one entry per CDR3 protein. The sample has a few hundred thousand distinct CDR3 sequences, about half seen once. The specimen was sorted CD4+, CD8+, or CD8+CD57+ T cells (not recorded which) from PBMCs. The receptors derive from a human donor with aplastic anemia.

This clonotype was seen many times. This chain links TRBV7-2 with TRBJ1-2, with 8 bases matching TRBD1. After removal of 3 bases from V and 3 bases from J, the junction contained 3 bases not matched to a gene. The CDR3 runs 14 residues. Germline CDR1 reads SGHTA; CDR2 reads FQGNSA. CDR3 loop: CASSLTGEDYGYTF. The DNA for the CDR3 is TGTGCCAGCAGCTTGACAGGGGAGGACTATGGCTACACCTTC.

The gene calls are TRBV2 and TRBJ2-7; TRBD1 agrees at 11 bases. The germline CDR1 and CDR2 sequences are SNHLY and FYNNEI. Unmatched junction bases numbered 7, after V lost 9 bases and J lost 6 bases. The CDR3 loop spans 13 amino acids. The CDR3 is CASTGQGGVEQYF. In DNA form, the CDR3 reads TGTGCCAGTACGGGACAGGGGGGCGTCGAGCAGTACTTC. Filled out from reference TRBV2 and TRBJ2-7, the complete variable domain reads EPEVTQTPSHQVTQMGQEVILRCVPISNHLYFYWYRQILGQKVEFLVSFYNNEISEKSEIFDDQFSVERPDGSNFTLKIRSTKLEDSAMYFCASTGQGGVEQYFGPGTRLTVT.

The genes are TRBV15 and TRBJ2-7; D might be TRBD1 (6 bases). The CDR3 spans 15 residues. V lost 1 base and J 6 bases, leaving 16 bases between the germline ends. The germline V gene has CDR1 LNHNV and CDR2 YYDKDF (reference sequence). The CDR3 DNA follows: TGTGCCACCAGCAGAGTTTTGGGGGCTCGGGTCGAGCAGTACTTC. Its protein product is CATSRVLGARVEQYF.

This clonotype was recorded many times. This chain links TRBV10-3 with TRBJ2-5; D not certain. Trimming shortened V by 6 bases and J by 5 bases, and 13 bases separated the two germline ends. Germline V gene sequence: CDR1 ENHRY, CDR2 SYGVKD. CDR3 length equals 13 residues. CDR3 loop: CAISLGGLETQYF. In nucleotides, the CDR3 is TGTGCCATCAGCCTGGGCGGTTTGGAGACCCAGTACTTC.

The J gene is TRBJ1-5, the V gene TRBV2; TRBD1 agrees at 11 bases. V lost 5 bases and J lost 5; bases outside the gene matches: 2. This CDR3 spans 14 amino acids. Per the germline V gene, CDR1 is SNHLY and CDR2 is FYNNEI. The CDR3 bases are TGTGCCAGCAGTTGGACAGGGGGCGATCAGCCCCAGCATTTT. Translated: CASSWTGGDQPQHF.

In DNA, the CDR3 is TGTGCCAGCTCTCTGGGGGAATACCGGGACAAAAATTCACCCCTCCACTTT. It codes for CASSLGEYRDKNSPLHF. The V and J genes are TRBV6-5 and TRBJ1-6; TRBD1 is a possible D gene (6 bases). This CDR3 contains 17 residues. From germline, CDR1 is MNHEY and CDR2 SVGAGI. The V end was cut by 8 bases, the J end by 7 bases, with 24 bases between.

This clonotype has a handful of counts. A much larger clone differs from this one at a single base, so this may be a read error. V is TRBV7-6 and J is TRBJ2-2; D might be TRBD2 (6 bases). The CDR3 contains 14 residues. From germline, CDR1 is SGHVS and CDR2 FNYEAQ. This chain's CDR3 is CASSLNFNTGGLFF. In nucleotides, the CDR3 is TGTGCCAGCAGCTTAAACTTCAACACCGGGGGGCTGTTTTTT.

Notes on this clonotype: A read error may account for a junction end that differs from germline. The rearrangement uses TRBV29-1 and TRBJ2-3; 7 bases line up with TRBD2. This CDR3 has 13 amino acids. The V gene's germline CDR1 is SQVTM and CDR2 ANQGSEA. The CDR3 nucleotides are TGCGGCAAACGAGGGGAGGGCACGGATACGCAGTATTTT. It encodes CGKRGEGTDTQYF.

This chain joins TRBV29-1 and TRBJ2-3; D might be TRBD1 or TRBD2, each matching 5 bases. CDR1 SQVTM and CDR2 ANQGSEA come from the germline V gene. The CDR3 length is 16 residues. Trimming removed 5 bases from V and 0 bases from J, with 18 bases in between. CDR3 protein: CSVQGGGQPSTDTQYF. The DNA for the CDR3 is TGCAGCGTTCAAGGAGGAGGACAACCCAGCACAGATACGCAGTATTTT.

This clonotype has at least ten counts. The J gene is TRBJ2-7, the V gene TRBV5-8, with no clear D. V lost 3 bases to trimming and J lost 4 bases, with 11 bases between them. The CDR3 runs 13 residues. Germline CDR1 is SGHTS and CDR2 is YDEGEE. CDR3 region: CASSSSGSYEQYF. CDR3 in DNA: TGTGCCAGCAGCTCCTCCGGGTCTTACGAGCAGTACTTC.

This chain's CDR3 is CASSPVRRYDSGANVLTF. CDR3 DNA: TGCGCCAGCAGCCCAGTAAGGCGATACGACTCTGGGGCCAACGTCCTGACTTTC. V and J are TRBV4-3 and TRBJ2-6; no firm D call. From germline, CDR1 is LGHNA and CDR2 YSLEER. This CDR3 is built from 18 residues. With 4 bases removed from V and 0 bases from J, the gap between germline ends came to 16 bases.

This chain links TRBV11-1 with TRBJ1-2, with TRBD1 matching over 8 bases. This CDR3 has 15 amino acids. V dropped 5 bases and J dropped 4; count of bases not matched to a gene: 9. Per germline, CDR1 SGHAT and CDR2 FQDESV (reference sequence). DNA of the CDR3: TGTGCCAGCAGCCCTTCTTCACAGGGGGGCTATGGCTACACCTTC. This sequence encodes CASSPSSQGGYGYTF.

This clonotype was recorded at least ten times. The V call is TRBV5-8, the J call TRBJ2-1; either TRBD1 or TRBD2 may fit D (5 bases each). V was trimmed by 0 bases and J by 3 bases, leaving 13 bases between them. There are 16 residues in the CDR3. Germline V gene lookup returns CDR1 SGHTS and CDR2 YDEGEE. CDR3 amino acids: CASSLVGAGSYNEQFF. The CDR3 DNA reads TGTGCCAGCAGCTTGGTAGGGGCAGGGAGCTACAATGAGCAGTTCTTC.

This chain uses TRBV6-6 with TRBJ1-1; TRBD1 matches 9 bases. CDR1 is MNHNY and CDR2 is SVGAGI in the germline V gene (reference sequence). Trimming at V came to 6 bases and at J to 7 bases, leaving 9 bases not matched to a gene. The CDR3 consists of 14 residues. In DNA, the CDR3 is TGTGCCAGCAGACGGACAGGGGCTAAAGGTGAAGCTTTCTTT. It specifies CASRRTGAKGEAFF.

CDR3 nucleotides: TGTGCCACCAGCAGAGATAACAGGGCGCGTTACAATGAGCAGTTCTTC. It codes for CATSRDNRARYNEQFF. The chain joins TRBV15 to TRBJ2-1; a possible D gene is TRBD1 (6 bases). CDR3 length equals 16 residues. V was cut by 0 bases and J by 4 bases, with 13 bases left in between. In germline, CDR1 is LNHNV, CDR2 YYDKDF (reference sequence).

This clonotype was found many times. The V and J genes are TRBV19 and TRBJ2-5, with D possibly TRBD1 on 6 matching bases. Trimming removed 3 bases from V and 4 bases from J, with 15 bases in between. Germline V gene sequence: CDR1 LNHDA, CDR2 SQIVND (reference sequence). The CDR3 runs to 15 residues. CDR3 sequence reads: CASSISRTARETQYF. The CDR3 bases are TGTGCCAGTAGTATTTCGCGGACAGCCCGAGAGACCCAGTACTTC.

In its sample, this clonotype was seen many times. The chain joins TRBV6-1 to TRBJ1-6; 8 bases line up with TRBD1. The CDR3 is 18 amino acids. The J segment lost 8 bases and the V segment lost 3 bases, leaving 15 bases of the junction unmatched. Germline CDR1 and CDR2: MNHNS and SASEGT. The chain's CDR3 is CASSDYPRGRNRYSPLHF. The CDR3 bases are TGTGCCAGCAGTGACTACCCCAGGGGGCGCAACCGGTATTCACCCCTCCACTTT.

The chain employs TRBV7-2 and TRBJ2-7; a possible D gene is TRBD2 (5 bases). This CDR3 region has 15 residues. CDR1 is SGHTA, CDR2 FQGNSA, per germline. Between the trimmed V and J ends, which lost 3 bases and 2 bases, there was a span of 14 bases. The DNA for the CDR3 is TGTGCCAGCAGCTTTCAGGACTCCATCACCTACGAGCAGTACTTC. Translation: CASSFQDSITYEQYF.

On this clonotype: The germline gene is not matched at one end of the junction; a read error may be the cause. The chain is built from TRBV5-8 and TRBJ2-2, with 7 bases lining up with TRBD2. This CDR3 is built from 19 residues. From germline, CDR1 is SGHTS and CDR2 YDEGEE. DNA for the CDR3: TGCGCCAGCAGCTTGTATGGGGGGGGTCGATACGCGAACACCGGGGAGCTGTTTTTT. As protein: CASSLYGGGRYANTGELFF.

At least ten counts were recorded for this clonotype. The rearrangement links TRBV19 to TRBJ1-4, with unresolved D. This CDR3 region has 13 residues. Germline assignment: CDR1 LNHDA and CDR2 SQIVND (reference sequence). Between the trimmed V and J ends, which lost 3 bases and 3 bases, there was a span of 5 bases. In nucleotides, the CDR3 is TGTGCCAGTAGTATTCTAGCTAATGAAAAACTGTTTTTT. Translated: CASSILANEKLFF.

This clonotype was seen just once. The chain uses TRBV29-1 and TRBJ2-2; the D is unclear. The CDR3 has 11 residues. The germline V gene encodes CDR1 SQVTM and CDR2 ANQGSEA. Trimming removed 6 bases from V and 7 bases from J, with 9 bases in between. This chain's CDR3 is CSVKVNGELFF. The CDR3, as DNA: TGCAGCGTCAAAGTTAACGGGGAGCTGTTTTTT.

This clonotype was recorded at least ten times. In DNA form, the CDR3 reads TGTGCCAGCAGTGGGACTAGCGGGGGGCCATATACGCAGTATTTT. It specifies CASSGTSGGPYTQYF. The rearrangement uses TRBV12-3 or TRBV12-4 and TRBJ2-3; 15 bases line up with TRBD2. The trim removed 5 bases at V and 7 bases at J, leaving 4 bases unmatched. There are 15 residues in the CDR3.

This clonotype was picked up one time. The chain has TRBV20-1 and TRBJ1-1; D is perhaps TRBD1 (6 bases). The germline V gene has CDR1 DFQATT and CDR2 SNEGSKA (reference sequence). V dropped 2 bases and J dropped 4 bases, with 11 bases sitting between them. This CDR3 has 13 residues. The CDR3 nucleotides read TGCAGTGCTAGACAACAGGGCGGCACTGAAGCTTTCTTT. It yields the protein CSARQQGGTEAFF.

The chain combines TRBV6-5 with TRBJ1-6; a weak D match, TRBD1 (5 bases). Germline V gives CDR1 MNHEY, CDR2 SVGAGI. Trimming took 5 bases from V and 8 from J, leaving 10 bases between them. This CDR3 is 13 amino acids long. Written as DNA, the CDR3 is TGTGCCAGCAGTGACGTGGGGGATTCACCCCTCCACTTT. Translated, it gives CASSDVGDSPLHF.

In this sample, this clonotype turned up many times. This sequence joins TRBV6-6 and TRBJ1-5, with 7 bases fitting TRBD1. J lost 2 bases, V lost 0 bases, and 4 bases had no gene match. This CDR3 is 16 amino acids long. The germline V gene encodes CDR1 MNHNY and CDR2 SVGAGI (reference sequence). CDR3 in DNA: TGTGCCAGCAGTTACTCGACAGGGTCAGGCAATCAGCCCCAGCATTTT. Its translation: CASSYSTGSGNQPQHF.

At least ten counts were recorded for this clonotype. V is TRBV28 and J is TRBJ2-1, with 9 bases fitting TRBD1. The length of the CDR3 is 15 residues. Germline CDR1 MDHEN, CDR2 SYDVKM. Germline trimming cut 5 bases from V and 2 bases from J; bases unmatched to any gene: 4. CDR3 DNA: TGTGCCAGCAGTAGGCGGACAGGGGCCTACAATGAGCAGTTCTTC. Its protein product is CASSRRTGAYNEQFF.

A note on this clonotype: One junction end does not reproduce the germline sequence, and a read error may be involved. The chain recombines TRBV14 with TRBJ2-2, with 10 bases aligning to TRBD2. CDR1 and CDR2 (germline): SGHDN, FVKESK. The CDR3 extends over 12 amino acids. CDR3 loop: CASSQASGGLFF. Written as DNA, the CDR3 is TGTGCCAGCAGCCAAGCTAGCGGGGGGCTGTTTTTT.

J is TRBJ1-1 and V is TRBV12-3 or TRBV12-4; 7 bases are a match to TRBD1. J lost 5 bases, V lost 6 bases, and 0 bases had no gene match. This CDR3 has 11 residues. CDR3 in DNA: TGTGCCAGCAGGGGACAGACTGAAGCTTTCTTT. Translating it yields CASRGQTEAFF.

The rearrangement uses TRBV20-1 and TRBJ2-1; 7 bases agree with TRBD2. J gave up 4 bases and V 3 bases, and 3 bases lay outside the gene matches. Germline lookup yields CDR1 DFQATT and CDR2 SNEGSKA (reference sequence). This CDR3 has 13 residues. The CDR3 loop reads CSASGGTYNEQFF. For the CDR3, the DNA is TGCAGTGCTAGCGGGGGGACGTACAATGAGCAGTTCTTC.